Ten or more counts support the clone carrying this T cell receptor (beta chain). The antigen is undetermined. The read terminates 3 residues before the CDR3 end, so the remaining end is supplied by the germline J gene. Germline CDR1 and CDR2: DFQATT and SNEGSKA (reference sequence). J gave up 4 bases and V 5 bases, and 3 bases lay outside the gene matches. The CDR3 totals 13 residues. This entry is derived from a study of T cell clonality in common variable immunodeficiency. Generated by immunoSEQ multiplex PCR, the TCRdb table keeps only in-frame clones and is missing some. This sample comprises about 34,000 clones, none seen once only. Study-wide results and limits: Common variable immunodeficiency TCR beta sequences reportedly had fewer deletions and N-nucleotide insertions.

The receptor was derived from a human donor with common variable immunodeficiency. The chain employs TRBV20-1 and TRBJ1-2, with 11 bases lining up with TRBD1. Sequencing was carried out using peripheral blood mononuclear cells. The CDR3 bases that were read are TGCAGTGCTTCGGGACAGGGGGGCTATGGC. As protein: CSASGQGGYG. In full, the CDR3 reads CSASGQGGYGYTF.